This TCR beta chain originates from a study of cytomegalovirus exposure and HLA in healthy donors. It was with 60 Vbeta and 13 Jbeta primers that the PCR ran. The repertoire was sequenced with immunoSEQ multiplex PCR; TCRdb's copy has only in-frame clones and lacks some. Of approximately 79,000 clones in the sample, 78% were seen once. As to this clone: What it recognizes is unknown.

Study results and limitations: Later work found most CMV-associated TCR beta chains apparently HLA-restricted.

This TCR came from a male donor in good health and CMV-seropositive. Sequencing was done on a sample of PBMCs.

This CDR3 is CSVDGDRGLNTEAFF. CDR3 in DNA: TGCAGCGTTGATGGGGACAGGGGATTGAACACTGAAGCTTTCTTT. The rearrangement uses TRBV29-1 and TRBJ1-1; 10 bases line up with TRBD1. Germline loops: CDR1 SQVTM, CDR2 ANQGSEA. The V gene end was trimmed by 3 bases and the J gene end by 0 bases; junction bases not matched to a gene: 4. The CDR3 extends over 15 amino acids.